Below are 2 T cell receptor beta chains sequenced from a single sample in a study of control samples from healthy donors and cancer patients (dated by TCRdb to 2018 to 2020). Libraries were prepared through the immunoSEQ multiplex PCR assay. TCRdb carries this immuneACCESS record with in-frame sequences only. Its versions omit some clonotypes, under half of them owing to an unresolved V gene in the studies checked, with the rest unexplained. This sample is represented by about 120,000 clones; around 88% of them were singletons. Of the sample, 3.4% is held by the ten largest clones. Sequencing was carried out using blood. The source is a man between 40 and 49 years old in good health.

This chain connects TRBV27 to TRBJ1-5; 9 bases agree with TRBD1. This CDR3 spans 17 amino acids. Germline-derived CDR1 and CDR2 are MNHEY and SMNVEV (reference sequence). Unmatched junction bases numbered 9, after V lost 1 base and J lost 5 bases. The CDR3 spells CASSLFWTGDIYQPQHF. The CDR3 DNA sequence: TGTGCCAGCAGTTTATTTTGGACAGGGGATATCTATCAGCCCCAGCATTTT.

The DNA of the CDR3 is TGTGCCAGCAGTGAAGCGATGCAGGGCCCATCTAATGAAAAACTGTTTTTT. It specifies CASSEAMQGPSNEKLFF. The chain joins TRBV6-1 to TRBJ1-4; D perhaps matches TRBD1 (5 bases). V lost 0 bases, J lost 3 bases, and 14 bases lay in between. The CDR3 sequence is 17 residues long. The V gene's germline CDR1 is MNHNS and CDR2 SASEGT.